The 5 T cell receptor beta chains listed next were all sequenced from one sample in a study of cytomegalovirus exposure and HLA in healthy donors. Profiling relied on immunoSEQ multiplex PCR, and the TCRdb table lists in-frame clones only, not all of them. This sample has around 220,000 clones, with roughly 84% found just once. The material sequenced was PBMCs. These receptor sequences come from a woman between 25 and 40 years old in good health and CMV-seropositive.

About this clone itself: Other DNA sequences of this sample code for an identical CDR3. The genes are TRBV9 and TRBJ1-2, with D unresolved. The germline V and J ends were trimmed by 2 bases and 5 bases, with 7 bases remaining between them. Germline-derived CDR1 and CDR2 are SGDLS and YYNGEE. The length of the CDR3 is 12 residues. The CDR3 reads CASSVGVYGYTF. CDR3 bases: TGTGCCAGCAGCGTGGGAGTTTATGGCTACACCTTC.

The chain is built from TRBV5-6 and TRBJ1-2; no reliable D call. The CDR3 totals 14 residues. V shed 4 bases and J shed 6 bases, with 16 bases lying between them. Germline lookup yields CDR1 SGHDT and CDR2 YYEEEE. This CDR3 is CASSPEGFVHGYTF. CDR3 bases: TGTGCCAGCAGCCCCGAAGGGTTCGTCCATGGCTACACCTTC.

V is TRBV27 and J is TRBJ2-7, with TRBD2 matching over 7 bases. Germline CDR1 reads MNHEY; CDR2 reads SMNVEV (reference sequence). Trimming took 3 bases from V and 2 from J; bases not matched to a gene: 4. The CDR3 has 14 residues. CDR3 bases: TGTGCCAGCAGTTTTGCTAGCGGAACCTACGAGCAGTACTTC. This gives the protein CASSFASGTYEQYF.

This chain joins TRBV7-2 and TRBJ2-2, with 10 bases aligning to TRBD2. Germline V gene lookup returns CDR1 SGHTA and CDR2 FQGNSA. The ends lost 4 bases at V and 0 bases at J; junction bases unmatched: 2. The CDR3 is 16 residues long. The CDR3: CASSSLAGANTGELFF. As DNA, the CDR3 is TGTGCCAGCAGCTCGCTAGCGGGAGCGAACACCGGGGAGCTGTTTTTT. Complete variable domain (other parts from reference TRBV7-2 and TRBJ2-2): GAGVSQSPSNKVTEKGKDVELRCDPISGHTALYWYRQSLGQGLEFLIYFQGNSAPDKSGLPSDRFSAERTGGSVSTLTIQRTQQEDSAVYLCASSSLAGANTGELFFGEGSRLTVL.

The rearrangement joins TRBV7-9 to TRBJ2-4; no clear D gene. Per the germline V gene, CDR1 is SEHNR and CDR2 is FQNEAQ (reference sequence). There are 15 residues in the CDR3. V lost 5 bases and J 9 bases, leaving 20 bases between the germline ends. The CDR3 here is CASSPRTADWGIQYF. The CDR3 nucleotides are TGTGCCAGCAGCCCAAGGACCGCCGATTGGGGCATTCAGTACTTC.